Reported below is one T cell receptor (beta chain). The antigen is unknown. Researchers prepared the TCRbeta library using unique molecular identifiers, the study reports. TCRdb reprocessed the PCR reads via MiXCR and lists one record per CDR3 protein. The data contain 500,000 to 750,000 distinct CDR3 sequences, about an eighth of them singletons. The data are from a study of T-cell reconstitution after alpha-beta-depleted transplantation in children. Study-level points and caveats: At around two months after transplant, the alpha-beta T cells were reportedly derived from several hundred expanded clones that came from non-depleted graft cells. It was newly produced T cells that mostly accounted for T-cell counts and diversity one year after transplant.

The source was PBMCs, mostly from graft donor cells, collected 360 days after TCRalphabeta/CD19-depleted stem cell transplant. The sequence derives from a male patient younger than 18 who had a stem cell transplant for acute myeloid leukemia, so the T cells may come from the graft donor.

For the CDR3, the DNA is TGCAGTGCCCCGGACAGCCGGGCCGTCTATGGCTACACCTTC. This sequence encodes CSAPDSRAVYGYTF. This rearrangement joins TRBV20-1 to TRBJ1-2; TRBD1 might be the D (6 bases). Germline lookup yields CDR1 DFQATT and CDR2 SNEGSKA (reference sequence). V was pared by 6 bases and J by 4 bases, with 18 bases between. The CDR3 extends over 14 amino acids.